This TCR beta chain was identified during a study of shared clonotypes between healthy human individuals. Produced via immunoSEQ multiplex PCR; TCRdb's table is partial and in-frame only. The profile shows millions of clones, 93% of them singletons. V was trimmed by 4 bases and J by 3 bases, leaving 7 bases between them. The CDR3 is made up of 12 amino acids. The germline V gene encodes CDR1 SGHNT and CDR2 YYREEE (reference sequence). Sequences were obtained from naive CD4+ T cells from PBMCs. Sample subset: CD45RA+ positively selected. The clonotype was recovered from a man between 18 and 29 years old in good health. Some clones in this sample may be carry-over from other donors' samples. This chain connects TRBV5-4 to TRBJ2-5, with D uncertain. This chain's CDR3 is CASSDIKETQYF. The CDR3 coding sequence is TGTGCCAGCAGCGATATAAAAGAGACCCAGTACTTC.